The present entry profiles one TCR beta chain with its context. Its antigen is unidentified. These data originate in a study of STAT3 mutations in large granular lymphocyte leukemia. As for the study in general: 40% of treated T-LGLL patients showed hematologic response to immunosuppression.

Here immunoSEQ multiplex PCR was the method, and the copy in TCRdb shows in-frame clones only, minus some. The sample has 30,000 to 35,000 clones, about 83% seen once. The study, taken as a whole, reports: At least one immunodominant TCR beta clonotype appeared in every T-cell large granular lymphocyte leukemia patient. Samples missed the first appearance of the clone. Treatment regimens differed across patients between samplings.

V was pared by 5 bases and J by 4 bases, with 8 bases between. Per the germline V gene, CDR1 is SGHNT and CDR2 is YENEEA. This CDR3 has 12 residues. The sequencing sample was made of peripheral blood mononuclear cells. This sequence was found in a woman between 45 and 65 years old with T-cell large granular lymphocyte leukemia. Some clones in this sample may be carry-over from other donors' samples. The V gene is TRBV11-3, the J gene TRBJ1-1; unclear D gene. CDR3 protein: CASSQRGTEAFF. The CDR3 DNA sequence: TGTGCCAGCAGCCAACGCGGCACTGAAGCTTTCTTT.